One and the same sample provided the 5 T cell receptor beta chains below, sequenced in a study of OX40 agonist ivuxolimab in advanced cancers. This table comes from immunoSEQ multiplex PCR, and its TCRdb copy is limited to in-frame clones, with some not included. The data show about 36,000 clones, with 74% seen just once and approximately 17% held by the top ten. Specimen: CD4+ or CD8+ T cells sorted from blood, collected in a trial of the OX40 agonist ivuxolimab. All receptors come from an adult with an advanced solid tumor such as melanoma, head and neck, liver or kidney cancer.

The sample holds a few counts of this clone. The CDR3 DNA follows: TGTGCCAGCAGCTACTCAGACAGATCTGAAGCTTTCTTT. It codes for CASSYSDRSEAFF. The chain has TRBV5-5 and TRBJ1-1; the D gene is possibly TRBD1 (5 bases). Trimming took off 3 bases at V and 6 bases at J, with 12 bases between the two ends. This CDR3 region has 13 residues. Germline V CDR1 and CDR2: SGHKS, YYEKEE (reference sequence). The variable domain in full, completed from reference TRBV5-5 and TRBJ1-1, reads DAGVTQSPTHLIKTRGQQVTLRCSPISGHKSVSWYQQVLGQGPQFIFQYYEKEERGRGNFPDRFSARQFPNYSSELNVNALLLGDSALYLCASSYSDRSEAFFGQGTRLTVV.

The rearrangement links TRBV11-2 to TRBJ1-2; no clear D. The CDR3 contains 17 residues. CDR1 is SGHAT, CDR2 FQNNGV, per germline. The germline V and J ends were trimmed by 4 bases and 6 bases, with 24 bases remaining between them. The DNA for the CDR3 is TGTGCCAGCAGCTCCAGTTCTCAGCGGTCAGCGACGAATGGCTACACCTTC. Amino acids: CASSSSSQRSATNGYTF.

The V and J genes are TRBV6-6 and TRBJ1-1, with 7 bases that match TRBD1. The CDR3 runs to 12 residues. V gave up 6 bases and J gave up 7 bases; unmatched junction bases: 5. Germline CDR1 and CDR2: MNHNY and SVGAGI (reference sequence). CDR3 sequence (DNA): TGTGCCAGCAGCTCCGGGACAGATGAAGCTTTCTTT. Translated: CASSSGTDEAFF.

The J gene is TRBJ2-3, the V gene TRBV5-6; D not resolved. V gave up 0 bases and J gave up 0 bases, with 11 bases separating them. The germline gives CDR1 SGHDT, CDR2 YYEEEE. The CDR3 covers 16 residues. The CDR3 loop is CASSLDLTSSTDTQYF. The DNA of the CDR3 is TGTGCCAGCAGCTTGGATCTGACTTCAAGCACAGATACGCAGTATTTT.

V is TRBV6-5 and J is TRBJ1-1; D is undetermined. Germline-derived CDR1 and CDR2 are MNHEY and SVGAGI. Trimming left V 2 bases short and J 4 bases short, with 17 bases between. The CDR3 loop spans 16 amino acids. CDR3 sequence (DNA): TGTGCCAGCAGTTACAAAAAACCGCTCCTGGGCACTGAAGCTTTCTTT. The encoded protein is CASSYKKPLLGTEAFF.